One and the same sample provided the 18 T cell receptor beta chains below, sequenced in a study of blood T cell repertoires in COVID-19. Some clones are missing from TCRdb's copy, which holds only in-frame ones; the method was immunoSEQ multiplex PCR. The sample has roughly 100,000 clones; 76% are singletons. Sequencing input: peripheral blood. The receptor source for this set is a man older than 75 with COVID-19, enrolled during active disease.

By share, this clone ranks as large. This rearrangement joins TRBV15 to TRBJ2-1; 8 bases fit TRBD2. Per the germline V gene, CDR1 is LNHNV and CDR2 is YYDKDF (reference sequence). This CDR3 region has 13 residues. V shed 8 bases, J shed 4 bases, and the junction held 4 bases outside the gene matches. The CDR3 here is CATFSGTYNEQFF. CDR3 bases: TGTGCCACCTTTAGCGGGACATACAATGAGCAGTTCTTC.

The rearrangement uses TRBV27 and TRBJ2-5; 14 nucleotides line up with TRBD2. Losses at the gene ends were 10 bases for V and 5 bases for J; bases not matched to a gene: 18. Germline loops: CDR1 MNHEY, CDR2 SMNVEV (reference sequence). The length of the CDR3 is 18 residues. CDR3: CAIPTSGREVGIVETQYF. CDR3 nucleotides: TGTGCCATTCCGACTAGCGGGAGGGAAGTAGGTATAGTGGAGACCCAGTACTTC.

This chain links TRBV7-2 with TRBJ2-1, with 9 bases identical to TRBD1. The CDR3 loop spans 15 amino acids. Per the germline V gene, CDR1 is SGHTA and CDR2 is FQGNSA. V trimming: 4 bases; J trimming: 7 bases; junction bases outside the gene matches: 8. The CDR3 sequence: CASSYTSGQGNEQFF. CDR3 in DNA: TGTGCCAGCAGCTATACCTCGGGACAGGGAAATGAGCAGTTCTTC.

The chain uses TRBV7-9 and TRBJ1-2; weak D call: TRBD1 (6 bases). The CDR3 is 17 amino acids. V was trimmed by 1 base and J by 4 bases, leaving 19 bases between them. Looked up from germline, CDR1 is SEHNR and CDR2 is FQNEAQ (reference sequence). In nucleotides, the CDR3 is TGTGCCAGCAGCTTAGTGAGGCAGGGGAGCGGACTCTATGGCTACACCTTC. It encodes CASSLVRQGSGLYGYTF.

The chain has TRBV20-1 and TRBJ2-1; 10 nucleotides line up with TRBD2. Germline loops: CDR1 DFQATT, CDR2 SNEGSKA (reference sequence). The junction had 9 bases not matched to a gene; V was cut back by 3 bases and J by 4 bases. CDR3 length: 16 residues. The CDR3 reads CSASYPTSGAYNEQFF. CDR3 DNA: TGCAGTGCTAGTTACCCCACTAGCGGGGCATACAATGAGCAGTTCTTC.

The rearrangement uses TRBV6-5 and TRBJ1-6, with 10 bases aligning to TRBD1. V shed 2 bases, J shed 10 bases, and the junction held 5 bases outside the gene matches. This CDR3 comprises 15 residues. Germline CDR1 MNHEY, CDR2 SVGAGI. The CDR3 protein is CASSYGTGVGSPLHF. The CDR3 nucleotides read TGTGCCAGCAGTTACGGGACAGGGGTTGGGTCACCCCTCCACTTT.

CDR3 residues: CASSFAGTGAYEQYF. The CDR3 DNA sequence: TGTGCCAGCAGCTTCGCCGGGACAGGGGCGTACGAGCAGTACTTC. J is TRBJ2-7 and V is TRBV11-3, with 10 bases identical to TRBD1. Germline loops: CDR1 SGHNT, CDR2 YENEEA. CDR3 length: 15 amino acids. V lost 3 bases and J lost 4; bases outside the gene matches: 6. Together with reference TRBV11-3 and TRBJ2-7, the CDR3 gives the full variable domain: EAGVVQSPRYKIIEKKQPVAFWCNPISGHNTLYWYLQNLGQGPELLIRYENEEAVDDSQLPKDRFSAERLKGVDSTLKIQPAELGDSAVYLCASSFAGTGAYEQYFGPGTRLTVT.

The chain is built from TRBV9 and TRBJ2-1, with 8 bases that match TRBD2. Germline V gives CDR1 SGDLS, CDR2 YYNGEE. The V segment lost 1 base and the J segment 7 bases; nucleotides outside the gene matches: 19. The CDR3 has 19 residues. Written as DNA, the CDR3 is TGTGCCAGCAGCGTACAAGGGGGTAGCGGGACCCCCCGCATGAATGAGCAGTTCTTC. It encodes CASSVQGGSGTPRMNEQFF.

This chain links TRBV6-1 with TRBJ2-7, with 7 bases matching TRBD1. Trimming cost V 3 bases and J 6 bases; bases outside gene matches: 11. Looked up from germline, CDR1 is MNHNS and CDR2 is SASEGT. The CDR3 is 15 amino acids. The CDR3 region is CASSDQTRTGGEQYF. CDR3 sequence (DNA): TGTGCCAGCAGTGACCAAACTCGGACAGGCGGCGAGCAGTACTTC.

V is TRBV10-2 and J is TRBJ2-2; weak D call: TRBD2 (6 bases). CDR3 length: 13 residues. The ends were cut back, 5 bases at V and 5 bases at J, with 9 bases in the middle. Germline V gene sequence: CDR1 WSHSY, CDR2 SAAADI. The DNA for the CDR3 is TGCGCCAGCAGTCGGGAGTGGACCGGGGAGCTGTTTTTT. Encoded protein: CASSREWTGELFF.

This clone has only one observation. The gene calls are TRBV7-3 and TRBJ2-1, with 9 bases lining up with TRBD2. Trimming removed 5 bases from V and 2 bases from J; junction bases left unmatched: 7. In germline, CDR1 is SGHTA, CDR2 FQGTGA. The length of the CDR3 is 16 residues. CDR3 coding DNA: TGTGCCAGCAGCCCCTCCCTAGCGGGGACCTACAATGAGCAGTTCTTC. It encodes CASSPSLAGTYNEQFF.

This sequence joins TRBV2 and TRBJ2-7; D perhaps matches TRBD2 (6 bases). The CDR3 spans 12 residues. V gave up 3 bases and J gave up 8 bases, with 11 bases separating them. Per the germline V gene, CDR1 is SNHLY and CDR2 is FYNNEI. This CDR3 reads CASSERGPKQYF. CDR3 DNA sequence: TGTGCCAGCAGTGAGCGGGGCCCGAAGCAGTACTTC.

V and J are TRBV29-1 and TRBJ2-7; D possibly corresponds to TRBD1 (7 bases). Trimming shortened V by 6 bases and J by 3 bases, and 15 bases separated the two germline ends. There are 13 residues in the CDR3. Germline CDR1 SQVTM, CDR2 ANQGSEA. CDR3 amino acids: CSVSQGRIYEQYF. In DNA, the CDR3 is TGCAGCGTATCACAGGGGAGGATCTACGAGCAGTACTTC.

V gene TRBV3-1 (or the pseudogene TRBV3-2) combines with J gene TRBJ1-4; possibly TRBD1 for D (5 bases). V was shortened by 2 bases and J by 4 bases, with 8 bases between the two germline ends. Germline assignment: CDR1 LGHDT and CDR2 YNNKEL (reference sequence). The CDR3 consists of 14 residues. CDR3 in amino acids: CASSQQGYNEKLFF. CDR3 coding DNA: TGTGCCAGCAGCCAACAGGGCTATAATGAAAAACTGTTTTTT.

The chain uses TRBV28 and TRBJ2-2; a possible D gene is TRBD2 (6 bases). The CDR3 extends over 16 amino acids. Trimming cost V 7 bases and J 0 bases, with 15 bases left between them. Per the germline V gene, CDR1 is MDHEN and CDR2 is SYDVKM. CDR3 sequence: CASILSGNANTGELFF. CDR3 DNA: TGTGCCAGCATCCTTAGCGGCAACGCGAACACCGGGGAGCTGTTTTTT. The full variable domain, with the rest looked up from reference TRBV28 and TRBJ2-2, is DVKVTQSSRYLVKRTGEKVFLECVQDMDHENMFWYRQDPGLGLRLIYFSYDVKMKEKGDIPEGYSVSREKKERFSLILESASTNQTSMYLCASILSGNANTGELFFGEGSRLTVL.

This clone was seen a handful of times. The chain uses TRBV9 and TRBJ2-3, with D possibly TRBD2 on 6 matching bases. Trimming removed 0 bases at V and 2 bases at J, with 7 bases between. Looked up from germline, CDR1 is SGDLS and CDR2 is YYNGEE. The length of the CDR3 is 14 residues. The CDR3 DNA reads as TGTGCCAGCAGCGTAGCGGGAGTCACAGATACGCAGTATTTT. Translated: CASSVAGVTDTQYF.

The CDR3 DNA sequence: TGTGCCAGCAGCCGATGGACAGGGGGAAACACCGGGGAGCTGTTTTTT. Its translation is CASSRWTGGNTGELFF. V and J are TRBV3-1 (or the pseudogene TRBV3-2) and TRBJ2-2, with TRBD1 matching 10 bases. With 4 bases clipped from V and 2 bases from J, the junction kept 4 bases outside the gene matches. The CDR3 contains 16 residues. Per germline, CDR1 LGHDT and CDR2 YNNKEL (reference sequence).

The sample holds many counts of this clone. The chain employs TRBV27 and TRBJ2-2, with 9 bases fitting TRBD2. Germline assignment: CDR1 MNHEY and CDR2 SMNVEV (reference sequence). Trimming cost V 5 bases and J 1 base; bases outside gene matches: 5. The CDR3 covers 16 residues. CDR3 region: CASSLILAGNTGELFF. The CDR3 DNA follows: TGTGCCAGCAGTCTGATACTAGCGGGGAACACCGGGGAGCTGTTTTTT.